These T cell receptor beta chains were read from a single sample in a study of shared clonotypes between healthy human individuals. The protocol was immunoSEQ multiplex PCR, while the TCRdb copy is restricted to in-frame clones and leaves out a portion. This sample carries about 490,000 clones, 76% of them seen once, and the ten largest clones take 10% to 15%. Sequenced: PBMCs. The receptors here all came from a woman between 35 and 50 years old in good health. Some clones in this sample may be carry-over from other donors' samples. Each CDR3 is given with its conserved first and last residue. The D gene is left open where the match is weak. Expanded clones are given a class, and other clones once, few, many or no size at all.

j_call: TRBJ1-1
clone_size: few
d_call: -
v_call: TRBV5-1
cdr3_nt: TGCGCCAGCAGCTTCCGTTCGCTATCTGAAGCCCAAGCTTTCTTT
cdr3_aa: CASSFRSLSEAQAFF

j_call: TRBJ1-1
clone_size: -
d_call: -
v_call: TRBV7-9
cdr3_nt: TGTGCCAGCAGCTTGGGGGGTCCCCTTGAAGCTTTCTTT
cdr3_aa: CASSLGGPLEAFF

j_call: TRBJ2-5
clone_size: -
d_call: TRBD2
v_call: TRBV25-1
cdr3_nt: TGTGCCAGCAGGGAAGGACTAGCGGGTAGTGAGCAGTACTTC
cdr3_aa: CASREGLAGSEQYF

j_call: TRBJ2-2
clone_size: once
d_call: TRBD2
v_call: TRBV19
cdr3_nt: TGTGCCAGTAGTACAACTAGCGGGAGGGTTAACACCGGGGAGCTGTTTTTT
cdr3_aa: CASSTTSGRVNTGELFF

j_call: TRBJ2-7
clone_size: -
d_call: TRBD1
v_call: TRBV7-9
cdr3_nt: TGTGCCAGCAGCGCCGGGACAGGGGTCTACGAGCAGTACTTC
cdr3_aa: CASSAGTGVYEQYF

j_call: TRBJ1-1
clone_size: few
d_call: -
v_call: TRBV18
cdr3_nt: TGTGCCAGCTCACCCGGGACACTCGATGAAGCTTTCTTT
cdr3_aa: CASSPGTLDEAFF

j_call: TRBJ2-7
clone_size: -
d_call: -
v_call: TRBV11-2
cdr3_nt: TGTGCCAGCAGCTTGATGTCGGGACAAACTACCTACGAGCAGTACTTC
cdr3_aa: CASSLMSGQTTYEQYF

j_call: TRBJ2-7
clone_size: -
d_call: TRBD1
v_call: TRBV9
cdr3_nt: TGTGCCAGCAGCGTAGGACAGGGAGATAGCGAGCAGTACTTC
cdr3_aa: CASSVGQGDSEQYF

j_call: TRBJ1-5
clone_size: -
d_call: TRBD1
v_call: TRBV28
cdr3_nt: TGTGCCAGCACACCCCCGGGACAGGGGATTCAGCCCCAGCATTTT
cdr3_aa: CASTPPGQGIQPQHF

j_call: TRBJ2-7
clone_size: -
d_call: -
v_call: TRBV6-6
cdr3_nt: TGTGCCAGCACGGGGAGTGTTGTCCCCTACGAGCAGTACTTC
cdr3_aa: CASTGSVVPYEQYF

j_call: TRBJ2-3
clone_size: -
d_call: TRBD2
v_call: TRBV28
cdr3_nt: TGTGCCAGCAGTTTAACGAAGGCGGGGGCAGATACGCAGTATTTT
cdr3_aa: CASSLTKAGADTQYF

j_call: TRBJ2-4
clone_size: many
d_call: -
v_call: TRBV1
cdr3_nt: TGCACCAGCAGCCAAGATGGCCAATTGGGGCGGGAGGGCGAAAACATTCAGTACTTC
cdr3_aa: CTSSQDGQLGREGENIQYF

j_call: TRBJ1-2
clone_size: few
d_call: TRBD1
v_call: TRBV18
cdr3_nt: TGTGCCAGCTCAGGGCGGCAACAGGGGCCGCGCGGCTACACCTTC
cdr3_aa: CASSGRQQGPRGYTF

j_call: TRBJ2-1
clone_size: -
d_call: TRBD2
v_call: TRBV13
cdr3_nt: TGTGCCAGCAGCCTAGCGGGAGGGACCTACAATGAGCAGTTCTTC
cdr3_aa: CASSLAGGTYNEQFF